These 30 T cell receptor beta chains share one sample of origin, sequenced in a study of shared clonotypes between healthy human individuals. Data came from immunoSEQ multiplex PCR; TCRdb stores just in-frame clones and leaves some out. The sample includes about 490,000 clones, less than 80% of them seen just once. Material: PBMCs. The receptors were sampled from a woman aged 40-49 years in good health. Some clones in this sample may be carry-over from other donors' samples.

This chain uses TRBV7-2 with TRBJ2-7, with D hard to call. The CDR3 length is 12 residues. Germline values: CDR1 SGHTA, CDR2 FQGNSA. Trimming cost V 3 bases and J 0 bases, with 3 bases left between them. The CDR3 region is CASSFPSYEQYF. The CDR3 nucleotides are TGTGCCAGCAGCTTCCCCTCCTACGAGCAGTACTTC.

This clone came up once. V usage is TRBV7-2 and J usage is TRBJ2-5; TRBD2 is a possible D gene (5 bases). The germline V and J ends were trimmed by 3 bases and 11 bases, with 19 bases remaining between them. Germline lookup yields CDR1 SGHTA and CDR2 FQGNSA. CDR3 length equals 14 residues. The CDR3 sequence: CASSLLTNLGEQYF. The CDR3 coding sequence is TGTGCCAGCAGCTTGTTGACTAACCTCGGGGAGCAGTACTTC.

This sequence joins TRBV10-2 and TRBJ2-2, with a weak D call TRBD1 (6 bases). The V and J ends lost 6 bases and 5 bases respectively, with 10 bases between them. CDR3 length equals 13 residues. In germline, CDR1 is WSHSY, CDR2 SAAADI. Here the CDR3 reads CASRDSWTGELFF. The CDR3 DNA sequence: TGCGCCAGCAGGGACAGTTGGACCGGGGAGCTGTTTTTT.

The V call is TRBV7-9, the J call TRBJ2-4; possibly TRBD1 or TRBD2 for D (5 bases each). CDR3 length: 17 residues. V was clipped by 4 bases and J by 5 bases, with 21 bases between them. The V gene's germline CDR1 is SEHNR and CDR2 FQNEAQ (reference sequence). The CDR3 coding sequence is TGTGCCAGCAGCTCAAACCCCCGGGACGTCTCAGAAAACATTCAGTACTTC. Protein product: CASSSNPRDVSENIQYF.

A few counts support this clone. CDR3 amino acids: CASSLQWLAADNEQFF. As DNA, the CDR3 is TGTGCCAGCAGCCTCCAATGGTTGGCGGCGGACAATGAGCAGTTCTTC. The rearrangement links TRBV7-9 to TRBJ2-1; no firm D call. The CDR3 has 16 amino acids. The ends were cut back, 5 bases at V and 5 bases at J, with 19 bases in the middle. The germline V gene has CDR1 SEHNR and CDR2 FQNEAQ (reference sequence).

This chain connects TRBV10-2 to TRBJ2-5, with 11 bases that match TRBD2. After removal of 7 bases from V and 8 bases from J, the junction contained 15 bases not matched to a gene. The CDR3 runs to 16 residues. Per germline, CDR1 WSHSY and CDR2 SAAADI. The CDR3 DNA follows: TGCGCCAGCACCGAAAGACTAGCGGGACCAAGAGAAACCCAGTACTTC. Its protein is CASTERLAGPRETQYF.

Points on this clone: It differs at one base from a far larger clone, so likely a read error. At the DNA level, this CDR3 is encoded by other sequences in the same sample as well. The chain carries TRBV30 and TRBJ1-3; D not resolved. CDR1 and CDR2 (germline): GTSNPN, SVGIG (reference sequence). The CDR3 contains 13 residues. Here the CDR3 DNA reads TGTGCCTGGCACATATTCTCTGGGAACACCATATATTTT. Protein: CAWHIFSGNTIYF.

The chain uses TRBV9 and TRBJ1-5; tentative D call: TRBD1 (5 bases). The CDR3 covers 13 residues. V gave up 0 bases and J gave up 6 bases, with 7 bases separating them. Germline V gives CDR1 SGDLS, CDR2 YYNGEE. The CDR3 nucleotides read TGTGCCAGCAGCGTAGGGGGCAGTCAGCCCCAGCATTTT. This sequence encodes CASSVGGSQPQHF.

The chain combines TRBV18 with TRBJ2-6; maybe TRBD1 (5 bases). V was trimmed by 2 bases and J by 0 bases, leaving 17 bases between them. CDR1 is KGHSH and CDR2 is LQKENI in the germline V gene. The CDR3 spans 19 residues. The CDR3 loop is CASSPRQGVPSSGANVLTF. As DNA, the CDR3 is TGTGCCAGCTCACCAAGGCAGGGTGTCCCAAGCTCTGGGGCCAACGTCCTGACTTTC.

V usage is TRBV5-4 and J usage is TRBJ1-2; TRBD1 matches 10 bases. This CDR3 is 15 amino acids long. Germline values: CDR1 SGHNT, CDR2 YYREEE (reference sequence). Trimming took 0 bases from V and 6 from J; bases not matched to a gene: 5. The CDR3 sequence: CASSLVTGTGDGYTF. As DNA, the CDR3 is TGTGCCAGCAGCTTGGTGACAGGGACAGGGGATGGCTACACCTTC.

This clone has a count of ten or more. J is TRBJ2-2 and V is TRBV5-4, with TRBD1 matching 10 bases. CDR1 and CDR2 from the germline V gene are SGHNT and YYREEE (reference sequence). The CDR3 extends over 16 amino acids. V was clipped by 4 bases and J by 0 bases; unmatched bases: 3. CDR3 in amino acids: CASSGGQGANTGELFF. DNA of the CDR3: TGTGCCAGCAGCGGAGGACAGGGGGCGAACACCGGGGAGCTGTTTTTT.

This clone was found many times. The J gene is TRBJ2-5, the V gene TRBV7-9; D gene unclear. V dropped 3 bases and J dropped 5 bases, with 4 bases sitting between them. Germline CDR1 and CDR2: SEHNR and FQNEAQ (reference sequence). The CDR3 covers 11 residues. The chain's CDR3 is CASSFAETQYF. In nucleotides, the CDR3 is TGTGCCAGCAGCTTTGCGGAGACCCAGTACTTC.

This clone has only one observation. The chain joins TRBV7-9 to TRBJ2-1; D not resolved. Germline CDR1 and CDR2: SEHNR and FQNEAQ (reference sequence). The CDR3 sequence is 13 residues long. Between the trimmed V and J ends, which lost 5 bases and 10 bases, there was a span of 15 bases. Here the CDR3 reads CASSPGLQMEQFF. The CDR3, as DNA: TGTGCCAGCAGCCCCGGGCTCCAAATGGAGCAGTTCTTC.

The chain employs TRBV28 and TRBJ1-5; D uncertain. This CDR3 comprises 11 residues. In germline, CDR1 is MDHEN, CDR2 SYDVKM. V lost 6 bases to trimming and J lost 7 bases, with 7 bases between them. This CDR3 reads CASSPWQPQHF. The DNA of the CDR3 is TGTGCCAGCAGCCCTTGGCAGCCCCAGCATTTT.

CDR3 in amino acids: CASSSLLTGAINQPQHF. CDR3 DNA: TGTGCCAGCAGCTCACTACTGACAGGGGCCATCAATCAGCCCCAGCATTTT. This chain joins TRBV5-5 and TRBJ1-5, with 8 bases lining up with TRBD1. The CDR3 totals 17 residues. CDR1 and CDR2 (germline): SGHKS, YYEKEE (reference sequence). The V gene end was trimmed by 3 bases and the J gene end by 3 bases; junction bases not matched to a gene: 11.

This clone showed up many times. Other DNA sequences of this sample code for an identical CDR3. The rearrangement links TRBV7-9 to TRBJ2-7; D call uncertain. The V end was cut by 2 bases, the J end by 12 bases, with 11 bases between. The CDR3 is 11 amino acids. Germline CDR1 reads SEHNR; CDR2 reads FQNEAQ (reference sequence). The CDR3 region has the DNA TGTGCCAGCAGCTTAACAACTACTCTGTACTTC. It translates to CASSLTTTLYF.

This clone was counted between two and nine times. The rearrangement links TRBV10-3 to TRBJ2-7, with 10 bases aligning to TRBD1. Trimming removed 5 bases from V and 2 bases from J; junction bases left unmatched: 3. Germline V gene data show CDR1 as ENHRY and CDR2 as SYGVKD. The CDR3 runs 14 residues. The CDR3 DNA sequence: TGTGCCATCAGTACTGGACAGGGGGCCTACGAGCAGTACTTC. It translates to CAISTGQGAYEQYF.

This clone appeared many times. Within the sample, other DNA sequences also encode this same CDR3. This chain connects TRBV5-1 to TRBJ2-5, with 8 nucleotides matching TRBD1. The length of the CDR3 is 17 residues. Looked up from germline, CDR1 is SGHRS and CDR2 is YFSETQ. V lost 1 base, J lost 4 bases, and 12 bases stayed unmatched. The CDR3 nucleotides read TGCGCCAGCAGCTTGCGGCCTGGACAGGGATTGGGAGAGACCCAGTACTTC. As protein: CASSLRPGQGLGETQYF.

This clone was detected a few times. This chain joins TRBV7-3 and TRBJ2-2; TRBD2 might be the D (5 bases). The ends were cut back, 5 bases at V and 3 bases at J, with 16 bases in the middle. Germline V gene lookup returns CDR1 SGHTA and CDR2 FQGTGA. This CDR3 comprises 16 residues. The CDR3 region is CASSLSASGYTGELFF. DNA of the CDR3: TGTGCCAGCAGCCTCTCTGCTTCGGGGTACACCGGGGAGCTGTTTTTT.

This clone has only one observation. The chain carries TRBV5-1 and TRBJ2-5, with a weak D call TRBD2 (5 bases). This CDR3 region has 13 residues. In germline, CDR1 is SGHRS, CDR2 YFSETQ. V lost 4 bases and J lost 5, with 12 bases in between. The CDR3 DNA is TGCGCCAGCAGCCCATTGGGAGACGAGACCCAGTACTTC. It specifies CASSPLGDETQYF.

V and J are TRBV10-3 and TRBJ1-1; the D gene is possibly TRBD1 (5 bases). This CDR3 is built from 13 residues. V lost 4 bases and J lost 4, with 10 bases in between. Germline V gives CDR1 ENHRY, CDR2 SYGVKD. The CDR3: CAISAGSGTEAFF. CDR3 in DNA: TGTGCCATCAGTGCAGGGTCGGGCACTGAAGCTTTCTTT.

This clone was recorded once. V gene TRBV5-1 combines with J gene TRBJ2-5; tentatively, D is TRBD2 (6 bases). The J call may be incorrect, as the DNA end agrees better with TRBJ2-7. CDR1 SGHRS and CDR2 YFSETQ come from the germline V gene. The CDR3 is made up of 15 amino acids. CDR3 sequence: CASSLGSSDLYEQYF. For the CDR3, the DNA is TGCGCCAGCAGCCTGGGTTCTAGCGACTTATACGAGCAGTACTTC.

This clone was picked up a small number of times. The chain uses TRBV18 and TRBJ2-3, with no clear D. The germline gives CDR1 KGHSH, CDR2 LQKENI. Trimming pared 3 bases from V and 6 bases from J, leaving 7 bases between. The CDR3 length is 12 residues. CDR3 DNA sequence: TGTGCCAGCTCACCCTCCAGGGATACGCAGTATTTT. Its protein is CASSPSRDTQYF. Full variable domain (remainder filled in from reference TRBV18 and TRBJ2-3): NAGVMQNPRHLVRRRGQEARLRCSPMKGHSHVYWYRQLPEEGLKFMVYLQKENIIDESGMPKERFSAEFPKEGPSILRIQQVVRGDSAAYFCASSPSRDTQYFGPGTRLTVL.

In DNA, the CDR3 is TGTGCCTGGAGGGGGACAGGCGGGCAGACCCAGTACTTC. It translates to CAWRGTGGQTQYF. The J gene is TRBJ2-5, the V gene TRBV30, with 8 nucleotides matching TRBD1. In germline, CDR1 is GTSNPN, CDR2 SVGIG (reference sequence). V dropped 3 bases and J dropped 6; count of bases not matched to a gene: 6. This CDR3 comprises 13 residues.

This chain uses TRBV9 with TRBJ2-5; possibly TRBD1 for D (6 bases). V lost 3 bases to trimming and J lost 5 bases, with 14 bases between them. Per the germline V gene, CDR1 is SGDLS and CDR2 is YYNGEE. The CDR3 covers 14 residues. CDR3 protein: CASSEPGVTETQYF. CDR3 nucleotide sequence: TGTGCCAGCAGCGAGCCAGGGGTAACGGAGACCCAGTACTTC.

This clone was counted a few times. Germline is not matched at one junction end, which may reflect a read error. Other nucleotide sequences from this sample produce the same CDR3. The genes are TRBV30 and TRBJ2-5; 7 nucleotides agree with TRBD2. The CDR3 loop spans 13 amino acids. Germline assignment: CDR1 GTSNPN and CDR2 SVGIG (reference sequence). In DNA form, the CDR3 reads TGTGCATGGAGCGGGACTCGAGGGGAGACCCAGTACTTC. Translation: CAWSGTRGETQYF.

The rearrangement uses TRBV11-2 and TRBJ2-7; D possibly corresponds to TRBD2 (5 bases). This CDR3 is built from 15 residues. Germline V gene sequence: CDR1 SGHAT, CDR2 FQNNGV. V shed 0 bases and J shed 5 bases, with 14 bases lying between them. DNA of the CDR3: TGTGCCAGCAGCTTAGAACACGCCACGGGGAACGAGCAGTACTTC. It specifies CASSLEHATGNEQYF.

This clone was observed a handful of times. This CDR3 reads CASSARQGRSYEQYF. The CDR3 nucleotides read TGTGCCAGCAGTGCCCGACAGGGGCGCTCCTACGAGCAGTACTTC. The chain carries TRBV28 and TRBJ2-7, with 8 bases lining up with TRBD1. The CDR3 has 15 amino acids. In germline, CDR1 is MDHEN, CDR2 SYDVKM. The V segment lost 5 bases and the J segment 0 bases; nucleotides outside the gene matches: 6.

The V and J genes are TRBV7-2 and TRBJ1-2; TRBD1 agrees at 9 bases. This CDR3 has 14 amino acids. Germline V lookup: CDR1 SGHTA, CDR2 FQGNSA. The V segment lost 1 base and the J segment 6 bases; nucleotides outside the gene matches: 3. The DNA of the CDR3 is TGTGCCAGCAGCTTAGTGGGACAGGGACATGGCTACACCTTC. Its protein is CASSLVGQGHGYTF.

The chain employs TRBV6-5 and TRBJ1-2; unclear D gene. The V end lost 2 bases, the J end lost 5 bases, and 12 bases lay between the germline ends. CDR3 length equals 14 residues. CDR1 is MNHEY, CDR2 SVGAGI, per germline. DNA of the CDR3: TGTGCCAGCAGTTACGACGCAGGCGGATATGGCTACACCTTC. Its protein is CASSYDAGGYGYTF.